Described below is a single T cell receptor beta chain sequence and its context. Its antigen is not yet known. Base qualities are missing; no much larger clone stands one base away. The CDR3 goes from the cysteine to the phenylalanine over 14 residues. Just the 42-base CDR3 DNA is kept, in frame starting at base 1. Per the germline V gene, SNHLY is the CDR1 and FYNNEI is the CDR2. The V and J ends are trimmed by 8 bases and 2 bases, leaving 14 bases between them. Full-length TCR variable regions were amplified by 5' RACE PCR with constant-region reverse primers, followed by semi-nested PCR with Nested Universal Primer A. The ReliaPrep RNA Cell Miniprep System was used to extract total RNA, which was then reverse transcribed into 5'RACE-ready cDNA with the SMARTer RACE 5'/3' Kit. Multiplex adaptors were used to barcode full-length TCR alpha and beta libraries, and the barcoded libraries were sequenced on an Illumina MiSeq. The published analysis was carried out like this. For each of nine subset-tissue groups, sequencing data from the five patients were pooled, and the groups were compared by unsupervised clustering of TCR gene usage. Repertoire similarity was calculated with the Morisita-Horn index, weighting shared sequences by their contribution to each repertoire. TCRdb reanalyzed the raw reads on its own, using fastp at Q25 for trimming and MiXCR for clone calling, and kept in-frame beta chains. Duplicate CDR3 protein sequences are folded into a single record with the most common DNA and genes. The V and J calls and clone size come from TCRdb's table, not from the authors' own analysis. This sample holds fewer than 65,000 distinct CDR3 sequences; less than 25% were observed only once. The top ten constitute 3.2% of the sample.

This specimen comes from a study (dated by TCRdb to the mid-2010s). For context, the study as a whole: The study tested whether tumor-infiltrating Tregs in breast cancer are recruited from blood Tregs or converted in situ from other CD4+ T cell subsets. Here is what the overall study found, with its caveats: The larger-cohort validation was restricted to a single TCR beta V-J rearrangement rather than whole repertoires. Tumor memory CD4+ T cell TCR gene usage was found to cluster with blood and lymph node memory CD4+ cells and with lymph node naive CD4+ cells. The greatest overlap of tumor-infiltrating Treg TCR alpha and beta sequences was with tumor naive CD4+ T cells, followed next by blood naive CD4+ T cells.

Cells that were CD4+CD25+CD127-/low were the ones isolated as Tregs. Tregs, naive and memory CD4+ T cells from tumor, blood and ipsilateral draining lymph nodes of a handful of breast cancer patients underwent full-length TCR alpha and beta sequencing. Tumor tissue, along with lymph nodes from ipsilateral axillary dissection, was perfused with PBS, minced, and then digested using collagenase I and hyaluronidase. A purity exceeding 90% was confirmed by FACS for the sorted cell populations. The chain is made from TRBV2 and TRBJ2-3; perhaps TRBD2 is the D gene, with 6 bases matching. The sequence was obtained from a female donor with breast cancer. Sample: tumor-infiltrating Tregs sorted from the breast tumor. The bases read TGTGCCAGCGGGGATTTGGGACTCACAGATACGCAGTATTTT. It specifies CASGDLGLTDTQYF.